What follows is one T cell receptor beta chain and its context. Ages ranged from about 18 to 89 years, with residence in 24 US areas. Cohort allocation depended upon clinical history that participants reported. In Cohort 3, a recovered donor had either two negative PCRs, clearance, or symptom resolution. This sample was included in a study of blood T cell repertoires in COVID-19. Overall study context: Sites across the United States, Italy and Spain contributed samples from acute and convalescent COVID-19.

J gave up 0 bases and V 2 bases, and 12 bases lay outside the gene matches. This CDR3 contains 19 residues. Looked up from germline, CDR1 is MNHEY and CDR2 is SVGEGT. Here immunoSEQ multiplex PCR was the method, and the copy in TCRdb shows in-frame clones only, minus some. The table lists around 250,000 clones, around 86% of them singletons, with about 1.6% in the top ten. The receptor was isolated from a woman in her fifties or sixties who had recovered from COVID-19. The sequencing sample was made of PBMCs or T cells enriched from blood (not recorded which). The chain combines TRBV6-2 or TRBV6-3 with TRBJ1-3; 8 bases match TRBD1. CDR3 region: CASSYHPGQASFSGNTIYF. In DNA form, the CDR3 reads TGTGCCAGCAGTTACCACCCGGGACAGGCCTCATTCTCTGGAAACACCATATATTTT.